The next 24 T cell receptor beta chains were all read from a single sample in a study of cytomegalovirus exposure and HLA in healthy donors. The PCR employed 60 Vbeta primers together with 13 Jbeta primers. TCRdb's table, derived via immunoSEQ multiplex PCR, lists solely in-frame clones and lacks some. The sample includes 160,000 or so clones, approximately 78% seen only once; the top ten take 8.5%. The sample taken for sequencing was PBMCs. These receptors originate from a male donor in good health and CMV-seropositive.

CDR3: CAWSVMRLTRENSPLHF. CDR3 sequence (DNA): TGTGCCTGGAGTGTAATGAGACTGACTCGGGAAAATTCACCCCTCCACTTT. The chain combines TRBV30 with TRBJ1-6, with unresolved D. The CDR3 has 17 residues. Per the germline V gene, CDR1 is GTSNPN and CDR2 is SVGIG (reference sequence). Trimming removed 0 bases from V and 7 bases from J, with 19 bases in between.

This clone showed up just a few times. The chain joins TRBV6-5 to TRBJ1-1, with TRBD1 matching 7 bases. Germline V gene data show CDR1 as MNHEY and CDR2 as SVGAGI. V trimming: 6 bases; J trimming: 1 base; junction bases outside the gene matches: 5. The CDR3 runs to 14 residues. The CDR3 sequence is CASSDRVGNTEAFF. The CDR3 DNA sequence: TGTGCCAGCAGCGACAGGGTTGGGAACACTGAAGCTTTCTTT.

The chain uses TRBV6-1 and TRBJ1-4; 9 nucleotides match TRBD1. The CDR3 has 13 residues. The V and J ends lost 10 bases and 8 bases, in that order; junction bases with no gene match: 8. Germline assignment: CDR1 MNHNS and CDR2 SASEGT. CDR3 sequence reads: CATVTGGHEKLFF. The CDR3 DNA reads TGTGCCACCGTTACAGGGGGCCACGAAAAACTGTTTTTT.

This chain links TRBV19 with TRBJ2-4; 8 bases agree with TRBD1. The junction had 11 bases not matched to a gene; V was cut back by 2 bases and J by 8 bases. CDR3 length: 16 residues. The germline V gene has CDR1 LNHDA and CDR2 SQIVND (reference sequence). Here the CDR3 reads CASSITRTGWVDIQYF. CDR3 DNA sequence: TGTGCCAGTAGTATAACCCGGACAGGGTGGGTAGACATTCAGTACTTC. Combining the CDR3 with reference TRBV19 and TRBJ2-4 gives the whole variable domain DGGITQSPKYLFRKEGQNVTLSCEQNLNHDAMYWYRQDPGQGLRLIYYSQIVNDFQKGDIAEGYSVSREKKESFPLTVTSAQKNPTAFYLCASSITRTGWVDIQYFGAGTRLSVL.

The CDR3 DNA reads TGTGCCAGCAGTTTTTTAGGACAGCTCTCGTCCCTGTTTTTT. This encodes CASSFLGQLSSLFF. The chain uses TRBV28 and TRBJ1-4; D is possibly TRBD1 (6 bases). Germline V gene lookup returns CDR1 MDHEN and CDR2 SYDVKM. V shed 3 bases and J shed 14 bases, with 19 bases lying between them. The CDR3 totals 14 residues.

There are a few counts of this clone. The chain uses TRBV7-8 and TRBJ1-2; no definite D call. The CDR3 is 14 residues long. V lost 1 base and J 4 bases, leaving 10 bases between the germline ends. Germline loops: CDR1 SGHVS, CDR2 FQNEAQ. DNA of the CDR3: TGTGCCAGCAGCTTAGGTCTGGGGAGCTATGGCTACACCTTC. Amino acid sequence: CASSLGLGSYGYTF.

This clone was counted only a few times. The chain employs TRBV28 and TRBJ1-5; D not resolved. Trimming shortened V by 6 bases and J by 6 bases, and 21 bases separated the two germline ends. The germline V gene has CDR1 MDHEN and CDR2 SYDVKM. The CDR3 has 16 residues. CDR3 nucleotide sequence: TGTGCCAGCAGCCCCCGGACTCGCCTTTTGGGTCAGCCCCAGCATTTT. Translation: CASSPRTRLLGQPQHF.

This chain uses TRBV7-9 with TRBJ2-7; 10 nucleotides match TRBD2. Germline trimming cut 5 bases from V and 0 bases from J; bases unmatched to any gene: 4. Germline V gene data show CDR1 as SEHNR and CDR2 as FQNEAQ (reference sequence). This CDR3 has 15 residues. The CDR3, as DNA: TGTGCCAGCAGCACGACTAGCGGGTACTCCTACGAGCAGTACTTC. It yields the protein CASSTTSGYSYEQYF.

This clone was seen just once. At one end, the junction sequence differs from germline, possibly due to a read error. The chain couples TRBV5-1 to TRBJ2-4; D perhaps matches TRBD2 (5 bases). This CDR3 is 15 amino acids long. From germline, CDR1 is SGHRS and CDR2 YFSETQ. The CDR3 DNA follows: TGCGCCAGCAGCCCCGGACTTACGTCCCCAAACAGTCAGTACTTC. Protein product: CASSPGLTSPNSQYF.

The chain joins TRBV6-6 to TRBJ2-7; 8 positions agree with TRBD1. V gave up 2 bases and J gave up 5 bases; unmatched junction bases: 5. In germline, CDR1 is MNHNY, CDR2 SVGAGI (reference sequence). This CDR3 region has 14 residues. The CDR3: CASSYAQGGDEQYF. The CDR3 coding sequence is TGTGCCAGCAGTTACGCACAGGGGGGAGACGAGCAGTACTTC.

This rearrangement joins TRBV5-1 to TRBJ2-7; 8 positions agree with TRBD1. V lost 2 bases, J lost 0 bases, and 4 bases stayed unmatched. From germline, CDR1 is SGHRS and CDR2 YFSETQ. This CDR3 is built from 15 residues. The CDR3 reads CASSFGQGNSYEQYF. DNA for the CDR3: TGCGCCAGCAGCTTCGGACAGGGTAACTCCTACGAGCAGTACTTC.

This clone was counted a single time. The rearrangement links TRBV7-2 to TRBJ2-7; TRBD1 is a possible D gene (6 bases). CDR3 length: 18 amino acids. Trimming stripped 1 base from V and 5 bases from J, with 24 bases between. CDR1 is SGHTA and CDR2 is FQGNSA in the germline V gene. This chain's CDR3 is CASSLGIEVGTTVNEQYF. The CDR3 region has the DNA TGTGCCAGCAGCTTAGGCATTGAAGTAGGGACAACAGTAAACGAGCAGTACTTC.

The genes are TRBV2 and TRBJ2-2; 8 bases map to TRBD1. The CDR3 is 14 residues long. Trimming took 6 bases from V and 5 from J; bases not matched to a gene: 5. Germline V gene sequence: CDR1 SNHLY, CDR2 FYNNEI. The DNA for the CDR3 is TGTGCCAGCAGACCTACAGGGGGGACCGGGGAGCTGTTTTTT. It codes for CASRPTGGTGELFF.

The chain joins TRBV28 to TRBJ2-1; 7 bases line up with TRBD2. Trimming removed 10 bases from V and 2 bases from J; junction bases left unmatched: 11. Germline lookup yields CDR1 MDHEN and CDR2 SYDVKM. CDR3 length equals 15 residues. The CDR3 DNA reads TGTGCCACAGAGTCCGGGGGAGGGACCTACAATGAGCAGTTCTTC. As protein: CATESGGGTYNEQFF.

DNA of the CDR3: TGTGCCAGCACTGACAGGGTCGGGTACTATGGCTACACCTTC. Protein sequence: CASTDRVGYYGYTF. The rearrangement uses TRBV27 and TRBJ1-2; 7 bases match TRBD1. With 7 bases clipped from V and 3 bases from J, the junction kept 8 bases outside the gene matches. Germline lookup yields CDR1 MNHEY and CDR2 SMNVEV (reference sequence). This CDR3 region has 14 residues.

J is TRBJ2-7 and V is TRBV7-8; weak D call: TRBD1 (6 bases). The length of the CDR3 is 14 residues. Germline V gene data show CDR1 as SGHVS and CDR2 as FQNEAQ. V shed 1 base and J shed 4 bases, with 11 bases lying between them. This CDR3 reads CASSLGDIGYEQYF. CDR3 in DNA: TGTGCCAGCAGCTTAGGGGACATTGGGTACGAGCAGTACTTC. The full variable domain, completed using reference TRBV7-8 and TRBJ2-7, is GAGVSQSPRYKVAKRGQDVALRCDPISGHVSLFWYQQALGQGPEFLTYFQNEAQLDKSGLPSDRFFAERPEGSVSTLKIQRTQQEDSAVYLCASSLGDIGYEQYFGPGTRLTVT.

This clone was recorded many times. The chain carries TRBV2 and TRBJ1-5, with D perhaps matching TRBD1 (5 bases). This CDR3 contains 15 residues. In germline, CDR1 is SNHLY, CDR2 FYNNEI. The V end was cut by 7 bases, the J end by 4 bases, with 17 bases between. The CDR3 spells CASTMGGNSNQPQHF. The CDR3 DNA sequence: TGTGCCAGCACGATGGGGGGTAATAGTAATCAGCCCCAGCATTTT.

V is TRBV10-2 and J is TRBJ2-5; 11 positions match TRBD2. CDR3 length: 14 residues. V lost 4 bases and J lost 5; bases outside the gene matches: 3. Germline values: CDR1 WSHSY, CDR2 SAAADI. The CDR3 DNA follows: TGCGCCAGCAGTGTAGCGGGAGGGGAGGAGACCCAGTACTTC. The encoded protein is CASSVAGGEETQYF.

The V call is TRBV7-6, the J call TRBJ2-1; D is unclear. The CDR3 is made up of 16 amino acids. Trimming pared 2 bases from V and 0 bases from J, leaving 11 bases between. Looked up from germline, CDR1 is SGHVS and CDR2 is FNYEAQ. CDR3 sequence reads: CASSLQVASSYNEQFF. CDR3 coding DNA: TGTGCCAGCAGCTTACAGGTCGCGAGCTCCTACAATGAGCAGTTCTTC.

This clone has more than one count but fewer than ten. The CDR3 sequence is CASSQVNLGELFF. Here the CDR3 DNA reads TGCGCCAGCAGCCAAGTAAATCTCGGGGAGCTGTTTTTT. The J gene is TRBJ2-2, the V gene TRBV4-3; D call uncertain. CDR3 length: 13 amino acids. V was clipped by 1 base and J by 7 bases, with 7 bases between them. The germline CDR1 and CDR2 sequences are LGHNA and YSLEER.

The chain is built from TRBV9 and TRBJ1-2; D remains ambiguous. Germline CDR1 SGDLS, CDR2 YYNGEE. This CDR3 is built from 13 residues. Trimming pared 4 bases from V and 4 bases from J, leaving 11 bases between. The CDR3 DNA sequence: TGTGCCAGCAGCCGGGTGTATAGCTATGGCTACACCTTC. This encodes CASSRVYSYGYTF.

The CDR3: CASRSGGSYNEQFF. The CDR3 DNA reads as TGTGCCAGCAGAAGCGGGGGATCTTACAATGAGCAGTTCTTC. The gene calls are TRBV27 and TRBJ2-1, with 8 bases that match TRBD2. The CDR3 is 14 amino acids. From germline, CDR1 is MNHEY and CDR2 SMNVEV (reference sequence). V lost 6 bases, J lost 4 bases, and 5 bases stayed unmatched.

The chain employs TRBV27 and TRBJ2-5; 7 positions match TRBD1. Germline V gives CDR1 MNHEY, CDR2 SMNVEV (reference sequence). With V trimmed by 5 bases and J by 13 bases, 10 bases remained unmatched. This CDR3 contains 12 residues. The CDR3 loop is CASSRPPGQRYF. CDR3 in DNA: TGTGCCAGCAGTCGGCCTCCGGGACAGAGGTACTTC.

This clone appeared a few times. This chain joins TRBV28 and TRBJ2-1; D remains ambiguous. With 1 base removed from V and 2 bases from J, the gap between germline ends came to 9 bases. This CDR3 comprises 15 residues. In germline, CDR1 is MDHEN, CDR2 SYDVKM. The CDR3 DNA follows: TGTGCCAGCAGTTTATCCACTGGAGCCTACAATGAGCAGTTCTTC. This translates into CASSLSTGAYNEQFF.